This T cell receptor (beta chain) was identified during a study of blood T cell repertoires in COVID-19. This table comes from immunoSEQ multiplex PCR, and its TCRdb copy is limited to in-frame clones, with some not included. There are about 180,000 clones in the sample; around 87% occur only once, and approximately 0.5% lies in the top ten. The CDR3 consists of 14 residues. Germline V gene lookup returns CDR1 SGHAT and CDR2 FQNNGV. With 3 bases removed from V and 5 bases from J, the gap between germline ends came to 14 bases. The chain links TRBV11-2 to TRBJ2-7, with TRBD1 as a possible D gene (7 bases). The clonotype originates from a man between 60 and 75 years old with COVID-19, enrolled during active disease. Sequenced sample: peripheral blood. As DNA, the CDR3 is TGTGCCAGCAGCTTGGAGGGGGCAGTTAACGAGCAGTACTTC. It codes for CASSLEGAVNEQYF. Filled out from reference TRBV11-2 and TRBJ2-7, the complete variable domain reads EAGVAQSPRYKIIEKRQSVAFWCNPISGHATLYWYQQILGQGPKLLIQFQNNGVVDDSQLPKDRFSAERLKGVDSTLKIQPAKLEDSAVYLCASSLEGAVNEQYFGPGTRLTVT.